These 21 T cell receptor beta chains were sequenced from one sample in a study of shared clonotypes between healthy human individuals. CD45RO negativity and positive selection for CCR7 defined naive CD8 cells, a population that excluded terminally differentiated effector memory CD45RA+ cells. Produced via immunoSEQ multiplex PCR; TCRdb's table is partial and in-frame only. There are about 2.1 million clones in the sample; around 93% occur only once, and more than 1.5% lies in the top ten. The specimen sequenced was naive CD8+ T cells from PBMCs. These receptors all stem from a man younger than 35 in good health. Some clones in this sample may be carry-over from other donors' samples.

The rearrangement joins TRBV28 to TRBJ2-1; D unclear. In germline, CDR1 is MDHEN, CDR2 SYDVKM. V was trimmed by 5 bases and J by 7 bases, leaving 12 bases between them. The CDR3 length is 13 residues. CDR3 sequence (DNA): TGTGCCAGCAGTCCAATGATAGGGAATGAGCAGTTCTTC. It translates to CASSPMIGNEQFF.

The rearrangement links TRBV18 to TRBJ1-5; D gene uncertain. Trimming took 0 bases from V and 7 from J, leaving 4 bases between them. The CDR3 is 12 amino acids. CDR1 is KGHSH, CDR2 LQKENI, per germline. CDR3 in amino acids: CASSPPRQPQHF. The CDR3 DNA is TGTGCCAGCTCACCACCGCGGCAGCCCCAGCATTTT.

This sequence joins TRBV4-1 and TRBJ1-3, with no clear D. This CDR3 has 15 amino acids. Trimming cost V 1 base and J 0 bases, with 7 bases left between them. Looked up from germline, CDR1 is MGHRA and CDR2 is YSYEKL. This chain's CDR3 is CASSQVGRSGNTIYF. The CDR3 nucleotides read TGCGCCAGCAGCCAAGTAGGCCGCTCTGGAAACACCATATATTTT.

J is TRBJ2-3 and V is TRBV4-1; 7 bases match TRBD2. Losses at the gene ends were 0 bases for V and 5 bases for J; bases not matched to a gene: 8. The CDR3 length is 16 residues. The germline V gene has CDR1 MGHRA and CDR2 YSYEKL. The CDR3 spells CASSQDKGRVVDTQYF. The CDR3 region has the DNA TGCGCCAGCAGCCAAGATAAGGGGAGGGTTGTAGATACGCAGTATTTT.

The CDR3 nucleotides are TGCGCCAGCAGGCCCAGGAGCTCCTACAATGAGCAGTTCTTC. As protein: CASRPRSSYNEQFF. The V and J genes are TRBV4-1 and TRBJ2-1, with D unclear. This CDR3 contains 14 residues. Germline V gives CDR1 MGHRA, CDR2 YSYEKL. Trimming left V 6 bases short and J 0 bases short, with 9 bases between.

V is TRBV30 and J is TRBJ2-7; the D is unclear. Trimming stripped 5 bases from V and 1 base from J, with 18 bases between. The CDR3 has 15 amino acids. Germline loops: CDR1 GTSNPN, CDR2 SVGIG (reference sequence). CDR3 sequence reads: CAWVNTRQPSYEQYF. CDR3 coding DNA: TGTGCCTGGGTCAACACCCGCCAACCTTCCTACGAGCAGTACTTC.

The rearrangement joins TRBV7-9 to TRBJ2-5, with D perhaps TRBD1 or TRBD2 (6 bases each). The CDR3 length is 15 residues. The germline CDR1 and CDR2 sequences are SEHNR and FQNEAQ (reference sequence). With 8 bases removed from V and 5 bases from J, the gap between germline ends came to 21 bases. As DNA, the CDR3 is TGTGCCAGCGGCGGAGGGGGAGGAACCCCGGAGACCCAGTACTTC. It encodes CASGGGGGTPETQYF.

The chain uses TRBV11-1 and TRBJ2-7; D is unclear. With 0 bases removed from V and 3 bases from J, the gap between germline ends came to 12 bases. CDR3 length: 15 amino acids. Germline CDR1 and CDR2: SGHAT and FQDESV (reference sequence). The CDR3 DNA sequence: TGTGCCAGCAGCTTAGCGCGGTACAGAGGCTACGAGCAGTACTTC. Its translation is CASSLARYRGYEQYF.

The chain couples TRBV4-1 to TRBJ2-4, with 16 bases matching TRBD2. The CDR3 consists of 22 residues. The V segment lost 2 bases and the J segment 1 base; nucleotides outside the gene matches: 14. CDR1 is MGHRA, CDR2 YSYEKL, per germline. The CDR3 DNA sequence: TGCGCCAGCAGCCAACCTGGGACTAGCGGGAGGGGTGAGATGCAGGCCAAAAACATTCAGTACTTC. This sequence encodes CASSQPGTSGRGEMQAKNIQYF.

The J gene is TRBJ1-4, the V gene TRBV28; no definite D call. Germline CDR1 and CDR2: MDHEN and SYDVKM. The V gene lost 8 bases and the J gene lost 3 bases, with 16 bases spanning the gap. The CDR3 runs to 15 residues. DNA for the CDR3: TGTGCCAGCGGACTTTCGGGGAAGGCTAATGAAAAACTGTTTTTT. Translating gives CASGLSGKANEKLFF.

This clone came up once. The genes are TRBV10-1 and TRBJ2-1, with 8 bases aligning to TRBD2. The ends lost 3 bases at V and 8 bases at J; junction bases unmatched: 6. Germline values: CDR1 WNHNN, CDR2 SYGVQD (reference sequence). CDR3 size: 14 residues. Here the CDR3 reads CASSDKREWDEQFF. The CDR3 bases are TGCGCCAGCAGTGACAAGCGGGAGTGGGATGAGCAGTTCTTC.

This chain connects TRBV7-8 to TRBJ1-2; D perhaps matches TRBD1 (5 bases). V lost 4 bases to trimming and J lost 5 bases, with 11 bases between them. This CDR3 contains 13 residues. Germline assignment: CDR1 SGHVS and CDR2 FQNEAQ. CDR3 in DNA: TGTGCCAGCAGCTGGGGACGTTCTTATGGCTACACCTTC. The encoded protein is CASSWGRSYGYTF.

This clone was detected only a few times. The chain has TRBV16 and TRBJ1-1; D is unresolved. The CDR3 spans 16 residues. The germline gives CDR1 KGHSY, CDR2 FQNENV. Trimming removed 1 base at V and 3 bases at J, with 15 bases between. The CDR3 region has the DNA TGTGCCAGCAGCCAATGGGGTGGAGGAGGCGACACTGAAGCTTTCTTT. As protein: CASSQWGGGGDTEAFF.

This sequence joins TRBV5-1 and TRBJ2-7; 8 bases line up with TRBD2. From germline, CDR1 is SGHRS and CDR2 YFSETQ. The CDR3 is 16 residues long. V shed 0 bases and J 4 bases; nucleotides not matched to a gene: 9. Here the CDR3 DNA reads TGCGCCAGCAGCTTGGATGGCGCGGCTAGCGGGTACGAGCAGTACTTC. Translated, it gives CASSLDGAASGYEQYF.

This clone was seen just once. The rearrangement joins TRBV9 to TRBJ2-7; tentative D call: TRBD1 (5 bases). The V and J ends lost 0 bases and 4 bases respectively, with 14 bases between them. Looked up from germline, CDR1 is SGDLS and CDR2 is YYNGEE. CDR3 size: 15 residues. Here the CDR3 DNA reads TGTGCCAGCAGCGTAGGTGTGACAGCCGGTTACGAGCAGTACTTC. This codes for CASSVGVTAGYEQYF.

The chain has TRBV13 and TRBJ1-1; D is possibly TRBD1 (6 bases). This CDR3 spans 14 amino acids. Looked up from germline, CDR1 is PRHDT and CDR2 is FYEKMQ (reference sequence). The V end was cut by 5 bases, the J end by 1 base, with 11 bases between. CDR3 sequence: CASSPLTGNTEAFF. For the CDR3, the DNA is TGTGCCAGCAGCCCCCTGACAGGGAACACTGAAGCTTTCTTT.

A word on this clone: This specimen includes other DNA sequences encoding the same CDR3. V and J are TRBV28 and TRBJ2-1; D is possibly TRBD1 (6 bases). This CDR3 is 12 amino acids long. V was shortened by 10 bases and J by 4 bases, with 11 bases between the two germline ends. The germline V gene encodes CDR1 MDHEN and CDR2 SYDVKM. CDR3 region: CATGTGYNEQFF. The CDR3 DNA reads TGTGCCACCGGCACAGGGTACAATGAGCAGTTCTTC.

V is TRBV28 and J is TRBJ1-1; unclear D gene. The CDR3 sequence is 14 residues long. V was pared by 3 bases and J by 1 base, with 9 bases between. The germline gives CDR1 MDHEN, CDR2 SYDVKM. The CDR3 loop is CASSFTGRNTEAFF. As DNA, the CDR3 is TGTGCCAGCAGTTTCACCGGGAGGAACACTGAAGCTTTCTTT. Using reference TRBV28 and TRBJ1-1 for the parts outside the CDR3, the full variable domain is DVKVTQSSRYLVKRTGEKVFLECVQDMDHENMFWYRQDPGLGLRLIYFSYDVKMKEKGDIPEGYSVSREKKERFSLILESASTNQTSMYLCASSFTGRNTEAFFGQGTRLTVV.

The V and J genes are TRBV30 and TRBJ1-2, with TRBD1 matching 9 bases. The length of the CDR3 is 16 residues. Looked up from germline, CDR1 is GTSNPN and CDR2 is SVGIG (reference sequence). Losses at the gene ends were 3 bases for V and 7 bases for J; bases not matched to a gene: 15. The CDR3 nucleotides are TGTGCCTGGAGAGTTAACCAGGGACAGGGTATGAGTGGCTACACCTTC. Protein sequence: CAWRVNQGQGMSGYTF. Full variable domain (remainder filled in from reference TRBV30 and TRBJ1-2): SQTIHQWPATLVQPVGSPLSLECTVEGTSNPNLYWYRQAAGRGLQLLFYSVGIGQISSEVPQNLSASRPQDRQFILSSKKLLLSDSGFYLCAWRVNQGQGMSGYTFGSGTRLTVV.

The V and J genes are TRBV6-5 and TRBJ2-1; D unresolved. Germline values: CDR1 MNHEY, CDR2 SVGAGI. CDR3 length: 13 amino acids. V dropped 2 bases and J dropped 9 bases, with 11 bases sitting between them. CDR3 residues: CASSYAVLREQFF. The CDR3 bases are TGTGCCAGCAGTTACGCCGTCTTGCGTGAGCAGTTCTTC.

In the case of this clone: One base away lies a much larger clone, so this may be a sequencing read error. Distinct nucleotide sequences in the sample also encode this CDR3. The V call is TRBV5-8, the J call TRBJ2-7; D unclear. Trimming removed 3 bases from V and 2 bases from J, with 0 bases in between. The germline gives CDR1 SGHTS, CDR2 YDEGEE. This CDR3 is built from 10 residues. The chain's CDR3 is CASSSYEQYF. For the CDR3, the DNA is TGTGCCAGCAGCTCCTACGAGCAGTACTTC.